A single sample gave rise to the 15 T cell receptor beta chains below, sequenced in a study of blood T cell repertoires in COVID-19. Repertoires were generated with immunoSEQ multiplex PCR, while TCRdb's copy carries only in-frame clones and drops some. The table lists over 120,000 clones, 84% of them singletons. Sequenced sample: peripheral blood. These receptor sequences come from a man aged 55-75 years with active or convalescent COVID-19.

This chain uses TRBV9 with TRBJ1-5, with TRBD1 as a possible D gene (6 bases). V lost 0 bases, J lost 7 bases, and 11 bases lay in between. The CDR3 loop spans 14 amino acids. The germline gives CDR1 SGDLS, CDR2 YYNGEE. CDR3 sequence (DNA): TGTGCCAGCAGCGTAGGGGGGCCGGGGCAGCCCCAGCATTTT. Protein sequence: CASSVGGPGQPQHF.

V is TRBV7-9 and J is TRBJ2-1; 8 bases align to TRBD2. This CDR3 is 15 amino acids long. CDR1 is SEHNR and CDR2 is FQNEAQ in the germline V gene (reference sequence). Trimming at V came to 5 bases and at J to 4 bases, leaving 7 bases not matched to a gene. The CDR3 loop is CASSITSGIYNEQFF. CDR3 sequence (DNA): TGTGCCAGCAGCATCACTAGCGGAATTTACAATGAGCAGTTCTTC.

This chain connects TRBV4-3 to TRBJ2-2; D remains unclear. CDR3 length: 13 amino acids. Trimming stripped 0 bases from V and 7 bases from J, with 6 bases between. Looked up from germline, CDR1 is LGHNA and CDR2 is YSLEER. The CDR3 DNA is TGCGCCAGCAGCCAAGAACCTATCGGGGAGCTGTTTTTT. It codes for CASSQEPIGELFF.

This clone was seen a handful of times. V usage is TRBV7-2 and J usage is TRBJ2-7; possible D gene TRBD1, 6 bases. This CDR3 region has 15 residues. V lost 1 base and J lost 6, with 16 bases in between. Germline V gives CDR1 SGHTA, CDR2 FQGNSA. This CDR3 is CASSLDRDKLSEQYF. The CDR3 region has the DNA TGTGCCAGCAGCTTAGATCGGGACAAACTCAGCGAGCAGTACTTC.

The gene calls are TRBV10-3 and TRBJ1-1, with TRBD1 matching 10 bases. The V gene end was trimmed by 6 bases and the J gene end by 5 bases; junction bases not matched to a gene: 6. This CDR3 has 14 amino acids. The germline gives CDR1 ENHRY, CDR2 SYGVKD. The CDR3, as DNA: TGTGCCATCAGCCAGACAGGGGGCGAAACTGAAGCTTTCTTT. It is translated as CAISQTGGETEAFF.

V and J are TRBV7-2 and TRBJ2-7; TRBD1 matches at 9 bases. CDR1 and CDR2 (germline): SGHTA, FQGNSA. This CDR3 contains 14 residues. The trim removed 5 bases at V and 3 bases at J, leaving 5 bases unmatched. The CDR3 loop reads CASSQGTGSYEQYV. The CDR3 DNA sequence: TGTGCCAGCAGCCAGGGGACAGGGAGCTACGAGCAGTACGTC.

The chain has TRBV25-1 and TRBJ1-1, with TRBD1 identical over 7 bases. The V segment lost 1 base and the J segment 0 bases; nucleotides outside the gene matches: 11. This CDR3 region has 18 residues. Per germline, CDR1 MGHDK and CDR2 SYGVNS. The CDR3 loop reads CASSESKGAKSMNTEAFF. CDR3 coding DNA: TGTGCCAGCAGTGAATCGAAGGGGGCCAAATCAATGAACACTGAAGCTTTCTTT.

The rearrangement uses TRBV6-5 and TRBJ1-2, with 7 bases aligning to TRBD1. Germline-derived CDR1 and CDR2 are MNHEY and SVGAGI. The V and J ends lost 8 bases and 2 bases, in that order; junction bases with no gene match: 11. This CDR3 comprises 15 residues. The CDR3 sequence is CASSSDRAGNYGYTF. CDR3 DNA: TGTGCCAGCTCATCCGACAGGGCGGGAAACTATGGCTACACCTTC.

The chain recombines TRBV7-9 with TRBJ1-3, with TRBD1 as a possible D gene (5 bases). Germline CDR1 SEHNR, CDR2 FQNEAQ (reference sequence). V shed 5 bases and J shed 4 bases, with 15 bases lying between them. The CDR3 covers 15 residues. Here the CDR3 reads CASSPPGVSGNTIYF. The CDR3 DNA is TGTGCCAGCAGCCCTCCGGGGGTGTCCGGAAACACCATATATTTT.

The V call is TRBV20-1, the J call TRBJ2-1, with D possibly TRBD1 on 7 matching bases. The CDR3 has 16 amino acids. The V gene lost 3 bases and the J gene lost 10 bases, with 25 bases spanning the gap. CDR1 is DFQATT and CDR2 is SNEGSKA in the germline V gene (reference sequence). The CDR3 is CSASLTGRNSPWEQFF. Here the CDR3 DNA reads TGCAGTGCTAGTCTGACAGGGAGGAATTCCCCATGGGAGCAGTTCTTC.

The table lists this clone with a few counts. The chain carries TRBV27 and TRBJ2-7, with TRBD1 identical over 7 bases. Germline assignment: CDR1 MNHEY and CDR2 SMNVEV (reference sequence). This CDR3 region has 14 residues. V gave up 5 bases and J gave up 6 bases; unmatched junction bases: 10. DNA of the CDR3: TGTGCCAGCAGTCCCCTGGACAGGTTAGCCGAGCAGTACGTC. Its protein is CASSPLDRLAEQYV.

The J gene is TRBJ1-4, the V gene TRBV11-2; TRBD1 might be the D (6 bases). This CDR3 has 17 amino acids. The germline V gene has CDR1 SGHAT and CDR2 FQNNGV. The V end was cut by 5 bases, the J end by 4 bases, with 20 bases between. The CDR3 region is CASSLVGGTRLNEKLFF. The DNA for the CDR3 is TGTGCCAGCAGCCTCGTCGGTGGGACACGACTTAATGAAAAACTGTTTTTT.

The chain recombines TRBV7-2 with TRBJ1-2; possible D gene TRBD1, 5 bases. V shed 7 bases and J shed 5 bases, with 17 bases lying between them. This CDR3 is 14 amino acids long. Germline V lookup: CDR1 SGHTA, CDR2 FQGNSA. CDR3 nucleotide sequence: TGTGCCAGCACCTCGCGGGGCCCCGAATATGGCTACACCTTC. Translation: CASTSRGPEYGYTF.

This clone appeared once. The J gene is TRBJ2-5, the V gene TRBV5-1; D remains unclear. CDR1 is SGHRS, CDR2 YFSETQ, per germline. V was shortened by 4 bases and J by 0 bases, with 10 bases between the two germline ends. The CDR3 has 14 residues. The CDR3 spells CASSVSMYQETQYF. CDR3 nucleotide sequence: TGCGCCAGCAGCGTTTCCATGTACCAAGAGACCCAGTACTTC.

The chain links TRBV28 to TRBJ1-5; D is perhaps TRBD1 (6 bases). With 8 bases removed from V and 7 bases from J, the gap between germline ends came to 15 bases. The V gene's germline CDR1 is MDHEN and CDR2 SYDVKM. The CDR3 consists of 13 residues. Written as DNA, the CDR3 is TGTGCCAGCGGGGTGTGGGGGACACAGCCCCAGCATTTT. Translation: CASGVWGTQPQHF. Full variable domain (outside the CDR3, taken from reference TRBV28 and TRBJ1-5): DVKVTQSSRYLVKRTGEKVFLECVQDMDHENMFWYRQDPGLGLRLIYFSYDVKMKEKGDIPEGYSVSREKKERFSLILESASTNQTSMYLCASGVWGTQPQHFGDGTRLSIL.